One and the same sample provided the 19 T cell receptor beta chains below, sequenced in a study of T cell repertoires in cytomegalovirus infection. For these TCRs, the target antigens are not known. TCRdb itself ran the reads through MiXCR, one entry per CDR3 protein. The data contain around 540,000 distinct CDR3 sequences, around 30% of them singletons. The input for sequencing was cultured PBMCs, taken from culture after CMV antigen stimulation. Receptors originate from a human donor in good health (CMV status not recorded). Some clones in this sample may be carry-over from other donors' samples.

The DNA of the CDR3 is TGCGCCAGCAGCCAAGATCGGGGGGGCACAGATACGCAGTATTTT. This sequence encodes CASSQDRGGTDTQYF. The chain combines TRBV4-1 with TRBJ2-3, with 7 bases lining up with TRBD2. The CDR3 loop spans 15 amino acids. CDR1 and CDR2 (germline): MGHRA, YSYEKL. Trimming at V came to 0 bases and at J to 1 base, leaving 1 base not matched to a gene.

This clonotype was picked up a small number of times. V usage is TRBV28 and J usage is TRBJ1-3; 10 nucleotides match TRBD1. Germline values: CDR1 MDHEN, CDR2 SYDVKM. The trim removed 7 bases at V and 5 bases at J, leaving 8 bases unmatched. CDR3 length: 15 residues. The CDR3 nucleotides are TGTGCCAGCAACGTGGGACAGGGGTTTCGAAACACCATATATTTT. Its translation is CASNVGQGFRNTIYF.

This rearrangement joins TRBV19 to TRBJ2-1; 9 nucleotides agree with TRBD2. The germline CDR1 and CDR2 sequences are LNHDA and SQIVND (reference sequence). The V and J ends lost 3 bases and 4 bases, in that order; junction bases with no gene match: 10. The length of the CDR3 is 17 residues. DNA of the CDR3: TGTGCCAGTAGTATCCGACTAGCGGCGTACTCGTACAATGAGCAGTTCTTC. Encoded protein: CASSIRLAAYSYNEQFF.

This sequence joins TRBV6-1 and TRBJ2-1; D is possibly TRBD2 (6 bases). The germline V gene encodes CDR1 MNHNS and CDR2 SASEGT. The CDR3 consists of 14 residues. V lost 7 bases and J 9 bases, leaving 19 bases between the germline ends. Written as DNA, the CDR3 is TGTGCCAGCACCCTCTCGGGGGTGGTGAGTGAGCAGTTCTTC. It yields the protein CASTLSGVVSEQFF.

The chain recombines TRBV18 with TRBJ1-2, with 9 bases fitting TRBD1. This CDR3 region has 15 residues. The V segment lost 3 bases and the J segment 6 bases; nucleotides outside the gene matches: 8. Germline CDR1 and CDR2: KGHSH and LQKENI. The CDR3 region has the DNA TGTGCCAGCTCACCGGGGACAGGGTACAAGGATGGCTACACCTTC. Its translation is CASSPGTGYKDGYTF.

This clonotype showed up just once. V usage is TRBV27 and J usage is TRBJ2-7; D gene uncertain. There are 13 residues in the CDR3. With 2 bases removed from V and 6 bases from J, the gap between germline ends came to 11 bases. Per the germline V gene, CDR1 is MNHEY and CDR2 is SMNVEV (reference sequence). CDR3 sequence reads: CASSLGQAVEQYF. The CDR3 nucleotides read TGTGCCAGCAGTTTAGGGCAGGCGGTCGAGCAGTACTTC.

This chain uses TRBV19 with TRBJ2-2; D gene uncertain. This CDR3 has 15 amino acids. V was pared by 7 bases and J by 0 bases, with 12 bases between. Germline assignment: CDR1 LNHDA and CDR2 SQIVND (reference sequence). CDR3 in DNA: TGTGCCAGTACCAGGACCGCCCCGAACACCGGGGAGCTGTTTTTT. It codes for CASTRTAPNTGELFF. Full variable domain (outside the CDR3, taken from reference TRBV19 and TRBJ2-2): DGGITQSPKYLFRKEGQNVTLSCEQNLNHDAMYWYRQDPGQGLRLIYYSQIVNDFQKGDIAEGYSVSREKKESFPLTVTSAQKNPTAFYLCASTRTAPNTGELFFGEGSRLTVL.

This clonotype came up a few times. The gene calls are TRBV11-3 and TRBJ1-6, with a tentative D call TRBD1 (6 bases). The CDR3 is made up of 14 amino acids. CDR1 is SGHNT and CDR2 is YENEEA in the germline V gene. Trimming cost V 6 bases and J 9 bases, with 15 bases left between them. This CDR3 is CASRSWGQSSPLHF. CDR3 nucleotides: TGTGCCAGCAGGAGTTGGGGGCAGAGTTCACCCCTCCACTTT.

Many counts were recorded for this clonotype. CDR3 bases: TGTGCCAGCAGCTTAGCCCGGACAGTCCACGAGCAGTACTTC. Protein sequence: CASSLARTVHEQYF. The V and J genes are TRBV7-8 and TRBJ2-7, with a possible D match to TRBD1 (6 bases). The CDR3 spans 14 residues. V lost 0 bases and J 5 bases, leaving 11 bases between the germline ends. The germline gives CDR1 SGHVS, CDR2 FQNEAQ.

Worth noting for this clonotype: One end of the junction varies from germline; a read error may be responsible. The CDR3 loop reads CAIKVDSGATGGLFF. DNA for the CDR3: TGTGCCATCAAAGTCGATAGCGGGGCCACCGGGGGGCTGTTTTTT. The chain employs TRBV10-3 and TRBJ2-2; 8 bases are shared with TRBD2. CDR1 and CDR2 from the germline V gene are ENHRY and SYGVKD. The CDR3 runs 15 residues.

This chain connects TRBV20-1 to TRBJ2-7; TRBD2 matches 15 bases. Germline V lookup: CDR1 DFQATT, CDR2 SNEGSKA (reference sequence). The CDR3 totals 14 residues. V trimming: 3 bases; J trimming: 3 bases; junction bases outside the gene matches: 0. DNA for the CDR3: TGCAGTGCTAGGGGACTAGCGGGAGGCTACGAGCAGTACTTC. This translates into CSARGLAGGYEQYF.

V is TRBV20-1 and J is TRBJ2-7, with TRBD1 identical over 8 bases. V dropped 3 bases and J dropped 0; count of bases not matched to a gene: 4. This CDR3 has 14 residues. Germline V gene sequence: CDR1 DFQATT, CDR2 SNEGSKA (reference sequence). The DNA of the CDR3 is TGCAGTGCTAGGAACAGGGGGTTCTCCTACGAGCAGTACTTC. It translates to CSARNRGFSYEQYF.

Only a few counts were recorded for this clonotype. The J gene is TRBJ2-2, the V gene TRBV10-3; D remains unclear. This CDR3 comprises 13 residues. Trimming shortened V by 4 bases and J by 7 bases, and 10 bases separated the two germline ends. Germline V gene data show CDR1 as ENHRY and CDR2 as SYGVKD. The CDR3 coding sequence is TGTGCCATCAGTGCTGGCTTGATCGGGGAGCTGTTTTTT. It codes for CAISAGLIGELFF.

This clonotype was detected only a few times. This chain links TRBV7-2 with TRBJ1-4; D perhaps matches TRBD1 (5 bases). Trimming took 3 bases from V and 7 from J, leaving 18 bases between them. This CDR3 comprises 16 residues. The germline gives CDR1 SGHTA, CDR2 FQGNSA. The chain's CDR3 is CASSLGRSRRREKLFF. Here the CDR3 DNA reads TGTGCCAGCAGCTTGGGACGGAGCCGGAGACGTGAAAAACTGTTTTTT.

This chain uses TRBV7-2 with TRBJ1-1; 7 nucleotides match TRBD1. Per germline, CDR1 SGHTA and CDR2 FQGNSA. The CDR3 is made up of 13 amino acids. With 6 bases clipped from V and 7 bases from J, the junction kept 8 bases outside the gene matches. The CDR3 DNA reads TGTGCCAGCAGACCTCAGGGGGAGGGTGAAGCTTTCTTT. It is translated as CASRPQGEGEAFF.

This clonotype was detected ten times or more. V gene TRBV7-6 combines with J gene TRBJ2-5; possibly TRBD1 or TRBD2 for D (7 bases each). V lost 5 bases to trimming and J lost 0 bases, with 19 bases between them. The CDR3 is 17 amino acids. Germline CDR1 and CDR2: SGHVS and FNYEAQ. The chain's CDR3 is CASSLGGGGWYQETQYF. As DNA, the CDR3 is TGTGCCAGCAGCCTAGGGGGAGGGGGCTGGTACCAAGAGACCCAGTACTTC.

Concerning this clonotype: This could be a read error, since a much larger clone is one nucleotide away. The CDR3 DNA reads TGTGCCAGCACCATCACGGGACAGTCTCTTAATGAAAGACTGTTTTTT. It codes for CASTITGQSLNERLFF. The chain couples TRBV11-2 to TRBJ1-4, with 7 bases aligning to TRBD1. CDR3 length: 16 residues. Germline V gene data show CDR1 as SGHAT and CDR2 as FQNNGV.

CDR3 region: CSVEYYRTYNEQFF. The CDR3 DNA reads as TGCAGCGTTGAGTATTACCGCACCTACAATGAGCAGTTCTTC. The chain employs TRBV29-1 and TRBJ2-1, with D hard to call. Looked up from germline, CDR1 is SQVTM and CDR2 is ANQGSEA. This CDR3 is built from 14 residues. V lost 3 bases to trimming and J lost 2 bases, with 11 bases between them.

At least ten counts were recorded for this clonotype. The chain is built from TRBV7-2 and TRBJ2-1, with TRBD2 as a possible D gene (6 bases). Germline V lookup: CDR1 SGHTA, CDR2 FQGNSA. V lost 5 bases to trimming and J lost 9 bases, with 17 bases between them. The CDR3 consists of 14 residues. The DNA of the CDR3 is TGTGCCAGCAGCCCGCGACTAGTGATCAGTGAGCAGTTCTTC. Amino acid sequence: CASSPRLVISEQFF.